A single sample gave rise to the 26 T cell receptor beta chains below, sequenced in a study of blood T cell repertoires in COVID-19. Produced via immunoSEQ multiplex PCR; TCRdb's table is partial and in-frame only. The data hold 160,000 or so clones, with 82% observed a single time. What was sequenced was PBMCs or T cells enriched from blood (not recorded which). The receptors originated from a man in his sixties who had recovered from COVID-19.

This clone was counted many times. The rearrangement links TRBV10-3 to TRBJ1-5; 7 bases fit TRBD1. The ends lost 10 bases at V and 1 base at J; junction bases unmatched: 7. CDR1 and CDR2 from the germline V gene are ENHRY and SYGVKD. This CDR3 region has 14 residues. In DNA form, the CDR3 reads TGTGCCACAGCAACAGGGGACAGCAATCAGCCCCAGCATTTT. Protein product: CATATGDSNQPQHF.

J is TRBJ1-4 and V is TRBV6-5; 9 bases line up with TRBD1. The CDR3 extends over 14 amino acids. V shed 5 bases and J 12 bases; nucleotides not matched to a gene: 10. Germline V gives CDR1 MNHEY, CDR2 SVGAGI. The CDR3 reads CASSPGTGRTELFF. For the CDR3, the DNA is TGTGCCAGCAGTCCCGGGACAGGGCGGACTGAACTGTTTTTT.

This sequence joins TRBV27 and TRBJ2-1; 7 nucleotides match TRBD2. There are 14 residues in the CDR3. CDR1 is MNHEY and CDR2 is SMNVEV in the germline V gene (reference sequence). V was clipped by 7 bases and J by 11 bases; unmatched bases: 14. CDR3 in DNA: TGTGCCAGCACCCAAAGCCCAACTAGCGCCAAGCAGTTCTTC. This gives the protein CASTQSPTSAKQFF.

The chain recombines TRBV5-1 with TRBJ1-2, with a weak D call TRBD1 (6 bases). This CDR3 has 14 residues. Germline loops: CDR1 SGHRS, CDR2 YFSETQ. Trimming took off 4 bases at V and 4 bases at J, with 14 bases between the two ends. The CDR3 here is CASSREGGSYGYTF. For the CDR3, the DNA is TGCGCCAGCAGCAGGGAGGGGGGGAGCTATGGCTACACCTTC.

V and J are TRBV9 and TRBJ2-3; 7 nucleotides agree with TRBD1. This CDR3 spans 15 amino acids. Germline V gives CDR1 SGDLS, CDR2 YYNGEE. V was clipped by 6 bases and J by 4 bases; unmatched bases: 11. CDR3 sequence: CASTKRGLRADTQYF. CDR3 in DNA: TGTGCCAGCACCAAAAGGGGGCTTCGCGCAGATACGCAGTATTTT. Full variable domain (outside the CDR3, taken from reference TRBV9 and TRBJ2-3): DSGVTQTPKHLITATGQRVTLRCSPRSGDLSVYWYQQSLDQGLQFLIQYYNGEERAKGNILERFSAQQFPDLHSELNLSSLELGDSALYFCASTKRGLRADTQYFGPGTRLTVL.

The chain has TRBV7-8 and TRBJ2-1, with D maybe TRBD1 (5 bases). The CDR3 loop spans 14 amino acids. V lost 0 bases, J lost 6 bases, and 9 bases lay in between. Looked up from germline, CDR1 is SGHVS and CDR2 is FQNEAQ. CDR3 sequence reads: CASSLALGPNEQFF. The DNA of the CDR3 is TGTGCCAGCAGCTTAGCTCTGGGGCCCAATGAGCAGTTCTTC.

This clone occurred once. This chain uses TRBV4-2 with TRBJ2-1, with D tentatively TRBD2 (5 bases). In germline, CDR1 is LGHNA, CDR2 YNFKEQ. The ends were cut back, 4 bases at V and 9 bases at J, with 19 bases in the middle. The length of the CDR3 is 15 residues. In nucleotides, the CDR3 is TGTGCCAGCAGCCCCCGGGAAGTTCCTGGCAGTGAGCAGTTCTTC. This sequence encodes CASSPREVPGSEQFF.

The rearrangement uses TRBV6-2 or TRBV6-3 and TRBJ2-6; D is possibly TRBD1 (6 bases). This CDR3 has 15 amino acids. Trimming removed 6 bases at V and 1 base at J, with 10 bases between. Germline V CDR1 and CDR2: MNHEY, SVGEGT. The CDR3 sequence is CASSPTGSGANVLTF. DNA of the CDR3: TGTGCCAGCAGCCCAACAGGGTCTGGGGCCAACGTCCTGACTTTC.

The chain joins TRBV5-6 to TRBJ1-2; D not certain. Trimming pared 0 bases from V and 7 bases from J, leaving 10 bases between. The CDR3 is 13 amino acids. Germline-derived CDR1 and CDR2 are SGHDT and YYEEEE. The CDR3 protein is CASSLDGRGGYTF. CDR3 sequence (DNA): TGTGCCAGCAGCTTGGATGGGAGAGGTGGCTACACCTTC. Full variable domain (missing parts from reference TRBV5-6 and TRBJ1-2): DAGVTQSPTHLIKTRGQQVTLRCSPKSGHDTVSWYQQALGQGPQFIFQYYEEEERQRGNFPDRFSGHQFPNYSSELNVNALLLGDSALYLCASSLDGRGGYTFGSGTRLTVV.

V and J are TRBV18 and TRBJ2-3; the D gene is possibly TRBD2 (6 bases). The CDR3 consists of 18 residues. V was pared by 0 bases and J by 2 bases, with 18 bases between. Germline CDR1 KGHSH, CDR2 LQKENI. This CDR3 is CASSPPVFPGATTDTQYF. CDR3 in DNA: TGTGCCAGCTCACCACCGGTCTTTCCGGGAGCGACCACAGATACGCAGTATTTT. Complete variable domain (other parts from reference TRBV18 and TRBJ2-3): NAGVMQNPRHLVRRRGQEARLRCSPMKGHSHVYWYRQLPEEGLKFMVYLQKENIIDESGMPKERFSAEFPKEGPSILRIQQVVRGDSAAYFCASSPPVFPGATTDTQYFGPGTRLTVL.

The chain has TRBV6-5 and TRBJ2-7; TRBD2 matches at 12 bases. Germline V gene lookup returns CDR1 MNHEY and CDR2 SVGAGI. The V gene end was trimmed by 6 bases and the J gene end by 5 bases; junction bases not matched to a gene: 5. CDR3 length equals 14 residues. CDR3 sequence reads: CASSLTSGSNEQYF. CDR3 DNA: TGTGCCAGCAGCCTGACTAGCGGGAGCAACGAGCAGTACTTC.

The chain carries TRBV19 and TRBJ2-7; 7 bases are a match to TRBD1. This CDR3 is 14 amino acids long. The germline V gene has CDR1 LNHDA and CDR2 SQIVND (reference sequence). The J segment lost 0 bases and the V segment lost 6 bases, leaving 5 bases of the junction unmatched. The CDR3 sequence is CASSRQGSSYEQYF. The CDR3 DNA follows: TGTGCCAGTAGCCGACAGGGCAGCTCCTACGAGCAGTACTTC.

The CDR3 nucleotides read TGTGCTAGTGGTTCTCCGGGACAGGTGGATGGCTACACCTTC. As protein: CASGSPGQVDGYTF. The rearrangement joins TRBV12-5 to TRBJ1-2, with 8 positions matching TRBD1. Germline-derived CDR1 and CDR2 are LGHNT and FRNRAP. After removal of 4 bases from V and 6 bases from J, the junction contained 7 bases not matched to a gene. The CDR3 runs 14 residues.

The rearrangement uses TRBV2 and TRBJ2-7; D may be TRBD1 (6 bases). This CDR3 comprises 13 residues. Germline CDR1 reads SNHLY; CDR2 reads FYNNEI. Trimming left V 4 bases short and J 3 bases short, with 10 bases between. CDR3 protein: CASSGEGGYEQYF. In DNA form, the CDR3 reads TGTGCCAGCAGTGGGGAAGGGGGCTACGAGCAGTACTTC.

This chain links TRBV24-1 with TRBJ1-3, with D unclear. The CDR3 consists of 15 residues. Trimming took off 4 bases at V and 0 bases at J, with 9 bases between the two ends. Germline-derived CDR1 and CDR2 are KGHDR and SFDVKD. CDR3 sequence: CATSDAGSSGNTIYF. In DNA form, the CDR3 reads TGTGCCACCAGTGACGCGGGGAGCTCTGGAAACACCATATATTTT.

The table lists this clone with a few counts. V gene TRBV6-1 combines with J gene TRBJ1-2; no firm D call. Germline V gene data show CDR1 as MNHNS and CDR2 as SASEGT. The length of the CDR3 is 15 residues. V gave up 3 bases and J gave up 6 bases, with 17 bases separating them. The CDR3 DNA follows: TGTGCCAGCAGTGAGGCGGCAGCGATTTATGATGGCTACACCTTC. This sequence encodes CASSEAAAIYDGYTF.

The V gene is TRBV19, the J gene TRBJ1-5; TRBD1 is a possible D gene (5 bases). CDR1 and CDR2 (germline): LNHDA, SQIVND (reference sequence). The germline V and J ends were trimmed by 3 bases and 0 bases, with 9 bases remaining between them. CDR3 length: 15 residues. The CDR3 spells CASSIDSISNQPQHF. DNA of the CDR3: TGTGCCAGTAGTATCGACAGCATTAGCAATCAGCCCCAGCATTTT.

The rearrangement links TRBV30 to TRBJ2-3; the match to TRBD2 covers 13 bases. J gave up 3 bases and V 2 bases, and 2 bases lay outside the gene matches. Looked up from germline, CDR1 is GTSNPN and CDR2 is SVGIG (reference sequence). This CDR3 contains 15 residues. CDR3 sequence reads: CAWSRGLAGTDTQYF. The CDR3 DNA is TGTGCCTGGAGTAGGGGACTAGCGGGGACAGATACGCAGTATTTT.

The V gene is TRBV28, the J gene TRBJ2-7, with D possibly TRBD2 on 6 matching bases. Deletions cut 5 bases from V and 0 bases from J, with 14 bases between. From germline, CDR1 is MDHEN and CDR2 SYDVKM. The CDR3 contains 15 residues. This CDR3 reads CASSGDGGISYEQYF. As DNA, the CDR3 is TGTGCCAGCAGTGGAGATGGGGGGATCTCCTACGAGCAGTACTTC.

The rearrangement joins TRBV5-1 to TRBJ1-2, with 9 nucleotides matching TRBD1. Germline V gene data show CDR1 as SGHRS and CDR2 as YFSETQ. V lost 3 bases and J lost 11; bases outside the gene matches: 11. The CDR3 length is 14 residues. The CDR3 loop is CASSSRDRAIGYTF. The CDR3 DNA reads TGCGCCAGCAGCTCCCGGGACAGGGCTATCGGATACACCTTC.

The rearrangement joins TRBV29-1 to TRBJ2-3; 12 bases are shared with TRBD2. This CDR3 region has 13 residues. Trimming cost V 8 bases and J 5 bases; bases outside gene matches: 5. Germline V gene lookup returns CDR1 SQVTM and CDR2 ANQGSEA. CDR3 DNA sequence: TGCAGCTCCCGGACTAGCGGGATAGATACGCAGTATTTT. Residues: CSSRTSGIDTQYF.

This rearrangement joins TRBV11-3 to TRBJ1-3; tentative D call: TRBD1 (5 bases). CDR3 length: 15 residues. The germline V and J ends were trimmed by 5 bases and 4 bases, with 15 bases remaining between them. The germline V gene encodes CDR1 SGHNT and CDR2 YENEEA. The CDR3 sequence: CASSLSGTLGNTIYF. The CDR3 DNA follows: TGTGCCAGCAGCCTGTCCGGGACTCTGGGAAACACCATATATTTT.

The chain recombines TRBV5-4 with TRBJ2-5; perhaps TRBD2 as D (6 bases). This CDR3 spans 15 amino acids. Germline assignment: CDR1 SGHNT and CDR2 YYREEE (reference sequence). Trimming left V 4 bases short and J 1 base short, with 14 bases between. The CDR3 here is CASSARERAQETQYF. The CDR3 nucleotides are TGTGCCAGCAGCGCGAGAGAGCGGGCCCAAGAGACCCAGTACTTC. Based on the CDR3 plus reference TRBV5-4 and TRBJ2-5, the full variable domain is ETGVTQSPTHLIKTRGQQVTLRCSSQSGHNTVSWYQQALGQGPQFIFQYYREEENGRGNFPPRFSGLQFPNYSSELNVNALELDDSALYLCASSARERAQETQYFGPGTRLLVL.

This clone was seen a single time. DNA of the CDR3: TGTGCCACCAGCAAAAGGGGGCGCGGCACTGAAGCTTTCTTT. This codes for CATSKRGRGTEAFF. The rearrangement links TRBV15 to TRBJ1-1; TRBD1 agrees at 7 bases. Germline V gene data show CDR1 as LNHNV and CDR2 as YYDKDF (reference sequence). V shed 4 bases and J 4 bases; nucleotides not matched to a gene: 6. This CDR3 comprises 14 residues.

V usage is TRBV7-3 and J usage is TRBJ1-1; TRBD1 agrees at 11 bases. J lost 5 bases, V lost 0 bases, and 5 bases had no gene match. Germline assignment: CDR1 SGHTA and CDR2 FQGTGA. The CDR3 is 16 residues long. The CDR3: CASSLTLDRGRTEAFF. The DNA for the CDR3 is TGTGCCAGCAGCTTAACATTGGACAGGGGGCGGACTGAAGCTTTCTTT.

The J gene is TRBJ2-3, the V gene TRBV7-3; a possible D gene is TRBD1 (6 bases). The CDR3 is 15 residues long. The V gene's germline CDR1 is SGHTA and CDR2 FQGTGA. V lost 5 bases, J lost 7 bases, and 19 bases lay in between. CDR3 coding DNA: TGTGCCAGCAGCCCCTCACCCGGGACAATCAATACGCAGTATTTT. Amino acid sequence: CASSPSPGTINTQYF.